The 8 T cell receptor beta chains below all came from one sample that was sequenced in a study of identical twins (dated by TCRdb to the mid-2010s). The library was prepared using 5' RACE. Data came from an Illumina HiSeq 2000. Using fastp at Q25 and MiXCR, TCRdb reprocessed the public reads and kept productive beta chains. Rows are combined by CDR3 protein, so each entry shows the most common genes and DNA. The table for this sample lists 550,000 to 800,000 distinct CDR3 sequences; roughly 7.2% of them were counted only once. The ten biggest clones cover less than 2% of the sample. This sample was shared with a second study, whose subject was yellow fever vaccine responses in identical twins.

The source material was PBMCs. The source is a young woman in good health.

The rearrangement uses TRBV7-3 and TRBJ2-1, with 14 bases identical to TRBD2. The CDR3 totals 16 residues. CDR1 SGHTA and CDR2 FQGTGA come from the germline V gene. V was pared by 5 bases and J by 8 bases, with 8 bases of the junction left unmatched. This CDR3 reads CASSKGLAGVNDEQFF. DNA of the CDR3: TGTGCCAGCAGCAAGGGACTAGCGGGAGTCAACGATGAGCAGTTCTTC.

In this sample, this clonotype turned up a few times. V and J are TRBV27 and TRBJ2-5; D may be TRBD1 or TRBD2 (6 bases each). CDR1 is MNHEY, CDR2 SMNVEV, per germline (reference sequence). The CDR3 sequence is 14 residues long. Trimming pared 3 bases from V and 11 bases from J, leaving 19 bases between. CDR3 nucleotide sequence: TGTGCCAGCAGTTTTGGGGGTGTAGGGGGGAGGCAGTACTTC. It codes for CASSFGGVGGRQYF.

This clonotype was picked up many times. J is TRBJ2-3 and V is TRBV29-1, with D unclear. The CDR3 extends over 14 amino acids. The V end was cut by 3 bases, the J end by 4 bases, with 14 bases between. Per germline, CDR1 SQVTM and CDR2 ANQGSEA. This chain's CDR3 is CSVEVGDRADTQYF. The CDR3 nucleotides read TGCAGCGTTGAGGTCGGAGACCGGGCAGATACGCAGTATTTT.

This clonotype has only a few counts. This chain links TRBV5-1 with TRBJ2-7; D ambiguous. V was pared by 2 bases and J by 0 bases, with 15 bases between. Germline loops: CDR1 SGHRS, CDR2 YFSETQ. This CDR3 has 16 amino acids. This chain's CDR3 is CASSFSDKPSSYEQYF. The CDR3 region has the DNA TGCGCCAGCAGCTTTTCCGACAAGCCCTCCTCCTACGAGCAGTACTTC.

This clonotype was seen ten or more times. V gene TRBV12-3 or TRBV12-4 combines with J gene TRBJ1-3, with 7 bases matching TRBD1. After removal of 7 bases from V and 4 bases from J, the junction contained 7 bases not matched to a gene. CDR3 length: 14 residues. The CDR3 DNA sequence: TGTGCCAGCACCCGACAGGGATCCGGAAACACCATATATTTT. Protein sequence: CASTRQGSGNTIYF.

This clonotype was recorded many times. The chain combines TRBV12-3 or TRBV12-4 with TRBJ1-4, with D possibly matching TRBD1 (5 bases). V was cut by 5 bases and J by 3 bases, with 19 bases left in between. The CDR3 is 17 residues long. CDR3 nucleotide sequence: TGTGCCAGCAGTAGGGGCCCGACGGAAGGGTCTAATGAAAAACTGTTTTTT. The encoded protein is CASSRGPTEGSNEKLFF.

In the case of this clonotype: Mismatch with germline at one junction end may stem from a read error. This chain uses TRBV7-9 with TRBJ2-1; the D gene is possibly TRBD2 (5 bases). The CDR3 runs to 12 residues. Germline V gene sequence: CDR1 SEHNR, CDR2 FQNEAQ (reference sequence). CDR3 protein: CASSKDSGEQFF. CDR3 sequence (DNA): TGTGCTAGCAGCAAGGACTCCGGTGAGCAGTTCTTC.

In regard to this clonotype: A much bigger clone sits one base away, suggesting this may be a read error. The rearrangement links TRBV20-1 to TRBJ1-5, with TRBD1 matching 8 bases. The germline CDR1 and CDR2 sequences are DFQATT and SNEGSKA (reference sequence). Unmatched junction bases numbered 16, after V lost 6 bases and J lost 6 bases. This CDR3 spans 16 amino acids. The CDR3 nucleotides are TGCAGTGCGAGACCCGGGACAGGTGCGTCGAGTCAGCCCCAGCATTTT. Translated, it gives CSARPGTGASSQPQHF.